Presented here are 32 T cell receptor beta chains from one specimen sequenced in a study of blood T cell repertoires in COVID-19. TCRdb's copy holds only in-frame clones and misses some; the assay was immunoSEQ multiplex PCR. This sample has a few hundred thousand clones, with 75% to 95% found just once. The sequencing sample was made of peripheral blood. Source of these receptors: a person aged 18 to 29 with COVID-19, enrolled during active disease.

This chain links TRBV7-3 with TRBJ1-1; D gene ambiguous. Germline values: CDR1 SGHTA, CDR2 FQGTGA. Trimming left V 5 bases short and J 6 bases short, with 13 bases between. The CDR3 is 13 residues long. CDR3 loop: CASSLSGASEAFF. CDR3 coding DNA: TGTGCCAGCAGCCTCTCCGGTGCTTCTGAAGCTTTCTTT.

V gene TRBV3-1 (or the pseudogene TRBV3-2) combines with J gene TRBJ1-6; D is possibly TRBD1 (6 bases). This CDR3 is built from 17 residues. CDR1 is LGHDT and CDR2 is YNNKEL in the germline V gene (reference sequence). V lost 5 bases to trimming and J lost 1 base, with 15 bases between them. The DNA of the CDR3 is TGTGCCAGCAGCGACGTACAGGGCCCTTCCTATAATTCACCCCTCCACTTT. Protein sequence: CASSDVQGPSYNSPLHF.

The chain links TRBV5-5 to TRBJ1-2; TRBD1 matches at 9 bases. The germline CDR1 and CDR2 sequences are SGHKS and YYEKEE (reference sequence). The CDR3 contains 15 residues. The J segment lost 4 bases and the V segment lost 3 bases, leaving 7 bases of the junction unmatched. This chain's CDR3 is CASSWGTGSSYGYTF. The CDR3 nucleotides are TGTGCCAGCAGCTGGGGGACAGGGAGTAGCTATGGCTACACCTTC. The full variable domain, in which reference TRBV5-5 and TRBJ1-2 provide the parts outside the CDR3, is DAGVTQSPTHLIKTRGQQVTLRCSPISGHKSVSWYQQVLGQGPQFIFQYYEKEERGRGNFPDRFSARQFPNYSSELNVNALLLGDSALYLCASSWGTGSSYGYTFGSGTRLTVV.

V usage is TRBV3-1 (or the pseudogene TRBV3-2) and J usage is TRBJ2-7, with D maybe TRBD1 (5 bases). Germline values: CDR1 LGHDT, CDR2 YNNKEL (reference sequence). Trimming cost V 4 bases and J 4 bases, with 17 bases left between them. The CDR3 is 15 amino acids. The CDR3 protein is CASSLWGPEAYEQYF. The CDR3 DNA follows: TGTGCCAGCAGCCTCTGGGGCCCTGAGGCTTACGAGCAGTACTTC.

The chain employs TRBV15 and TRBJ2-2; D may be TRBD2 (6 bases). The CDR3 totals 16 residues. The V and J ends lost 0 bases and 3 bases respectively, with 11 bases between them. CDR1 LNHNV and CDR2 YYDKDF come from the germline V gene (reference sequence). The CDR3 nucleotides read TGTGCCACCAGCAGAGATAGGGACTCGGACACCGGGGAGCTGTTTTTT. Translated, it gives CATSRDRDSDTGELFF.

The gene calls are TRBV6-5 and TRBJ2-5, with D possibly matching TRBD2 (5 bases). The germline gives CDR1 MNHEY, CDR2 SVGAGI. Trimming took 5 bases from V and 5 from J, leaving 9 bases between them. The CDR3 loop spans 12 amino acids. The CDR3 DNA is TGTGCCAGCAGTACTAGGACGGAGACCCAGTACTTC. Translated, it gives CASSTRTETQYF.

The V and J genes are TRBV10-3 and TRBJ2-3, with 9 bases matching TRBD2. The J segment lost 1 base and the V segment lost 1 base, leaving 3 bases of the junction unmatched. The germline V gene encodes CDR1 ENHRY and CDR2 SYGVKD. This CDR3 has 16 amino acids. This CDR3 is CAISEFLAGRTDTQYF. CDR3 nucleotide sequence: TGTGCCATCAGTGAGTTTCTAGCGGGGCGCACAGATACGCAGTATTTT.

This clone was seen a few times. DNA for the CDR3: TGTGCCAGCAGTCGGCCCCAGGGGCTAGGTTATAATTCACCCCTCCACTTT. It specifies CASSRPQGLGYNSPLHF. This chain links TRBV6-6 with TRBJ1-6; perhaps TRBD1 as D (6 bases). Trimming removed 5 bases from V and 4 bases from J, with 18 bases in between. The CDR3 sequence is 17 residues long. The germline CDR1 and CDR2 sequences are MNHNY and SVGAGI (reference sequence).

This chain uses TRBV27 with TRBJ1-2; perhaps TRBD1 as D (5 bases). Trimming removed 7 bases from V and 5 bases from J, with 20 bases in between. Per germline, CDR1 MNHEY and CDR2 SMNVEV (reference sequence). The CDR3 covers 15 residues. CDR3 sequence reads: CASTDRPGRGYGYTF. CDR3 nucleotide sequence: TGTGCCAGCACCGACCGCCCAGGGCGGGGATATGGCTACACCTTC.

The CDR3 is CSVTGLAGSNEQFF. CDR3 nucleotide sequence: TGCAGCGTAACCGGACTAGCGGGATCTAATGAGCAGTTCTTC. The V gene is TRBV29-1, the J gene TRBJ2-1; 12 nucleotides align to TRBD2. Germline CDR1 is SQVTM and CDR2 is ANQGSEA. The CDR3 loop spans 14 amino acids. V lost 6 bases, J lost 7 bases, and 7 bases stayed unmatched.

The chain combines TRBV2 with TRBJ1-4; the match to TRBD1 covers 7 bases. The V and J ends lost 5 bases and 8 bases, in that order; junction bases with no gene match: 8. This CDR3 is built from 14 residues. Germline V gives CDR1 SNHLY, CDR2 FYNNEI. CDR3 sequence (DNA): TGTGCCAGCAGTTCCCAGGGGGTGGGAGAAAAACTGTTTTTT. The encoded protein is CASSSQGVGEKLFF.

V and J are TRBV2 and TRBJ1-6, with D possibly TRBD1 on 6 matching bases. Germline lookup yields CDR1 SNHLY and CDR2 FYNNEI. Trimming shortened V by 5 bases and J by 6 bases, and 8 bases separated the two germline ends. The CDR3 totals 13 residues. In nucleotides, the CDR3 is TGTGCCAGCAGTAAGGACAGTAATTCACCCCTCCACTTT. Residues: CASSKDSNSPLHF.

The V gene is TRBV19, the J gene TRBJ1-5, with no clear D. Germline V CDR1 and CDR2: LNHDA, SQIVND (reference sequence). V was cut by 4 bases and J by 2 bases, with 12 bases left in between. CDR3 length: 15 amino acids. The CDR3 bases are TGTGCCAGTAGTAGGTGGGTGGCGGGCAATCAGCCCCAGCATTTT. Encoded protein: CASSRWVAGNQPQHF.

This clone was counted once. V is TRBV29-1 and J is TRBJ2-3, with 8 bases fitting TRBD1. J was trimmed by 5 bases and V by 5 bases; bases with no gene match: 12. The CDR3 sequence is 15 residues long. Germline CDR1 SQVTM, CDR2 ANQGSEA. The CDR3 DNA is TGCAGCGTTTCAGTAGGCAGGGGGCAACAAGATACGCAGTATTTT. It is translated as CSVSVGRGQQDTQYF.

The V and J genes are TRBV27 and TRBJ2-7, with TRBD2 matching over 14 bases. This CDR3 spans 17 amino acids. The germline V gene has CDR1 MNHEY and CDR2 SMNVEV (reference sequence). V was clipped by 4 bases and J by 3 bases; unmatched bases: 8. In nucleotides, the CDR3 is TGTGCCAGCAGTTCCACCCTCGGGACTAGCGGGAGCTACGAGCAGTACTTC. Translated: CASSSTLGTSGSYEQYF.

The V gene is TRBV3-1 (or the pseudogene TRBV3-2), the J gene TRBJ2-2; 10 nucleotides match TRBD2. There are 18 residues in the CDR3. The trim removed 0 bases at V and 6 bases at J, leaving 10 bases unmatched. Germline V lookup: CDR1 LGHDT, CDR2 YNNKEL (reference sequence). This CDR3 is CASSQDWASGRSAGELFF. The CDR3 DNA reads TGTGCCAGCAGCCAAGACTGGGCTAGCGGGAGAAGCGCCGGGGAGCTGTTTTTT.

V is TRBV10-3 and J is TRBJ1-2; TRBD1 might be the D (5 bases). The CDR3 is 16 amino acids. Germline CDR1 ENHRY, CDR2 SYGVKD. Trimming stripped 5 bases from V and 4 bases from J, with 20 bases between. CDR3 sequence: CAISPNTVGLSYGYTF. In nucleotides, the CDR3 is TGTGCCATCAGTCCTAATACCGTGGGACTGAGCTATGGCTACACCTTC.

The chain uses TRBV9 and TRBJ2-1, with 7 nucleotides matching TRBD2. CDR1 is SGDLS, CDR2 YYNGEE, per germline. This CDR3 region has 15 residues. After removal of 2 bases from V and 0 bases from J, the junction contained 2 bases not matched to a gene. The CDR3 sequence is CASSVSGTSYNEQFF. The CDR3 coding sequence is TGTGCCAGCAGCGTGAGCGGGACCTCCTACAATGAGCAGTTCTTC.

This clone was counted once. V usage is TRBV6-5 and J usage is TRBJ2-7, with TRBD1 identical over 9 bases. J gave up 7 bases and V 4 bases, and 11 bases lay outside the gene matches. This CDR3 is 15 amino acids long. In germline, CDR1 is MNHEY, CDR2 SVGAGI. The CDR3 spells CASSSPGQGFSEQYF. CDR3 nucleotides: TGTGCCAGCAGTTCTCCCGGACAGGGGTTTAGTGAGCAGTACTTC.

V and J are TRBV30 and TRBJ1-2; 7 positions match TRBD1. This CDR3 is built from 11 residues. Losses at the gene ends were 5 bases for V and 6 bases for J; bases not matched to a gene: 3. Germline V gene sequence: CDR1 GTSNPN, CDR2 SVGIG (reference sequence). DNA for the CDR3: TGTGCCTGGGCAGGGGGGAATGGCTACACCTTC. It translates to CAWAGGNGYTF.

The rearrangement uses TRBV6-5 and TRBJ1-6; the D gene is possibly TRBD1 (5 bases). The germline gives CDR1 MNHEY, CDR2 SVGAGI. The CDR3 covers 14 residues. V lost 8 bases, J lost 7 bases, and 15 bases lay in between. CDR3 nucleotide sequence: TGTGCCAGCTCATTAGGACGGACAAATTCACCCCTCCACTTT. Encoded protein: CASSLGRTNSPLHF.

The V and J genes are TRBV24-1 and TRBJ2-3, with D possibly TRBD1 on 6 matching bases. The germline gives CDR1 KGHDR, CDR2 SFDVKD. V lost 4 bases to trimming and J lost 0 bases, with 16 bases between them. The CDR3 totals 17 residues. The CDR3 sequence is CATSDPGQNPSTDTQYF. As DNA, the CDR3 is TGTGCCACCAGTGACCCCGGACAGAACCCTAGCACAGATACGCAGTATTTT.

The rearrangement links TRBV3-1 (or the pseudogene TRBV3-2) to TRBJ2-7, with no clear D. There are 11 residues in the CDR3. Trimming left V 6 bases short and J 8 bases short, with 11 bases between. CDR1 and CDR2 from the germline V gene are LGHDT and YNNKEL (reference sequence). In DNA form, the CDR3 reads TGTGCCAGCAGACACACTACGCAGCAGTACTTC. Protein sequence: CASRHTTQQYF.

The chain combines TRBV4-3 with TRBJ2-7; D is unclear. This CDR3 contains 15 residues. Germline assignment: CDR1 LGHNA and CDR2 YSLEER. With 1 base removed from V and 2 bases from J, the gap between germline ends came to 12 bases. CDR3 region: CASSQAAGNTYEQYF. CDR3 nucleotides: TGCGCCAGCAGCCAAGCAGCAGGAAATACCTACGAGCAGTACTTC.

CDR3 sequence reads: CASSESGSGGPGDTQYF. In nucleotides, the CDR3 is TGTGCCAGCAGTGAAAGTGGGTCGGGAGGGCCAGGAGATACGCAGTATTTT. This chain links TRBV6-1 with TRBJ2-3, with TRBD2 identical over 8 bases. Germline V gene data show CDR1 as MNHNS and CDR2 as SASEGT. The trim removed 2 bases at V and 5 bases at J, leaving 12 bases unmatched. CDR3 size: 17 residues.

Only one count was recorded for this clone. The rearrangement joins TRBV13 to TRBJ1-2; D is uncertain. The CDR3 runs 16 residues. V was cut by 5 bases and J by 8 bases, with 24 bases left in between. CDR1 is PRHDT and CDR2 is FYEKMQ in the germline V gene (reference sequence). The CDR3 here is CASSAGSFTRFEGYTF. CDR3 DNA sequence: TGTGCCAGCAGCGCTGGTAGTTTCACCCGTTTCGAGGGCTACACCTTC.

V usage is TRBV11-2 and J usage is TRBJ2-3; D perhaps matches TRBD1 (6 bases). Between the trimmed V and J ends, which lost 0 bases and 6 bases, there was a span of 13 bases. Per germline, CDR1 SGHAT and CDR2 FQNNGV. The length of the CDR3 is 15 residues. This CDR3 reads CASSLDSVGADTQYF. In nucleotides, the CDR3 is TGTGCCAGCAGCTTAGATTCGGTGGGGGCGGATACGCAGTATTTT. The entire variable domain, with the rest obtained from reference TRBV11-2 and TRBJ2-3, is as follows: EAGVAQSPRYKIIEKRQSVAFWCNPISGHATLYWYQQILGQGPKLLIQFQNNGVVDDSQLPKDRFSAERLKGVDSTLKIQPAKLEDSAVYLCASSLDSVGADTQYFGPGTRLTVL.

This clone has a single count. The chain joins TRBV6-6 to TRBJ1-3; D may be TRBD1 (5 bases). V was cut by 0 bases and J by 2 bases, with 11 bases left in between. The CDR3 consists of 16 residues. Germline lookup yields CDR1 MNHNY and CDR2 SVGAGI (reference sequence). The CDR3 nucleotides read TGTGCCAGCAGTTACTCGAGCGGGGGGACTGGAAACACCATATATTTT. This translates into CASSYSSGGTGNTIYF.

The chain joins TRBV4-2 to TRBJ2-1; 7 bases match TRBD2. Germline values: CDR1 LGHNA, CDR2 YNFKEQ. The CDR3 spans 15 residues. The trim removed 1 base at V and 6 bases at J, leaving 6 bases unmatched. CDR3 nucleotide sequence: TGTGCCAGCAGCCAAGGAGGTGGGAGGGGCAATGAGCAGTTCTTC. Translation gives CASSQGGGRGNEQFF.

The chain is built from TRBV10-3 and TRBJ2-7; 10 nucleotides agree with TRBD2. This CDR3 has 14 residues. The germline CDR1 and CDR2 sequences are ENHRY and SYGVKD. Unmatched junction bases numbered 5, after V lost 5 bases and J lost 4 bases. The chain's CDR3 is CAISSSGSKYEQYF. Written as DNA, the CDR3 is TGTGCCATCAGTTCTAGCGGGAGCAAGTACGAGCAGTACTTC.

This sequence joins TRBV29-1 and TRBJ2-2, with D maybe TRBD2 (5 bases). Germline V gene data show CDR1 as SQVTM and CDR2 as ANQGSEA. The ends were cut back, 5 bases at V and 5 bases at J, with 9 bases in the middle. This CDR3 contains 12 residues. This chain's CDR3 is CSVLGGTGELFF. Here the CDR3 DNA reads TGCAGCGTTCTAGGAGGAACCGGGGAGCTGTTTTTT.

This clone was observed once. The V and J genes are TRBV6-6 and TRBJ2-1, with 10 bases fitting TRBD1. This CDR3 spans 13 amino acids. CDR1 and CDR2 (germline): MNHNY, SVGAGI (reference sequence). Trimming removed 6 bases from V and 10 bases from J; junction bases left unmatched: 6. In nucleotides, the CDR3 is TGTGCCAGCAGGACGACAGGGGGCTGGGAGCAGTTCTTC. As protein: CASRTTGGWEQFF.